The clone carrying this T cell receptor beta chain was seen more than once but under ten times. Its cognate antigen is unknown. V lost 5 bases and J 9 bases, leaving 11 bases between the germline ends. Germline V gene lookup returns CDR1 SGHAT and CDR2 FQNNGV. The length of the CDR3 is 12 residues. This record comes from a study of T cell repertoires in cytomegalovirus infection. MiXCR was run by TCRdb on the reads, yielding one entry per CDR3 protein. Of about 160,000 distinct CDR3 sequences in the sample, 20% to 25% were seen once. The rearrangement uses TRBV11-2 and TRBJ2-1; D perhaps matches TRBD2 (7 bases). The receptor was isolated from a human donor in good health (CMV status not recorded). Some clones in this sample may be carry-over from other donors' samples. The sequenced sample was CD8+ T cells from cultured PBMCs, obtained from culture after CMV antigen stimulation. The CDR3 loop is CASSGGGGEQFF. The CDR3 DNA sequence: TGTGCCAGCAGCGGAGGGGGGGGTGAGCAGTTCTTC.